A selection of T cell receptor beta chains follows, all from one sample in a study of T cell responses to AZD1222 COVID-19 vaccine. Only in-frame clones appear in the TCRdb table, and some are missing; sequencing was by immunoSEQ multiplex PCR. The profile covers 150,000 to 200,000 clones, with almost 90% appearing a single time and around 8% taken by the ten largest. Material: peripheral blood, obtained on day 0 of AZD1222 vaccination. These receptors came from an adult in good health. CDR3s include the opening cysteine and the closing phenylalanine or tryptophan. D genes are given only for firm matches. Clone size is given for some rows only: seen once, a few or many times, or a class if the clone is expanded.

clone_size	j_call	d_call	v_call	cdr3_nt	cdr3_aa
-	TRBJ1-2	TRBD1	TRBV12-3/TRBV12-4	TGTGCCAGCAGCGCTGACAGGGGGATTGGCTACACCTTC	CASSADRGIGYTF
-	TRBJ1-1	-	TRBV30	TGTGCCTGGAGTCTCCTTAGGGTTGGGTACACTGAAGCTTTCTTT	CAWSLLRVGYTEAFF
-	TRBJ2-2	-	TRBV15	TGTGCCACCAGCAGAGCGCTAGGGGGGCCAACCGGGGAGCTGTTTTTT	CATSRALGGPTGELFF
-	TRBJ1-2	-	TRBV29-1	TGCAGCGTTGAACCTGGGGCGCGGTATGGCTACACCTTC	CSVEPGARYGYTF
once	TRBJ2-5	-	TRBV7-8	TGTGCCAGCAGCTCTGGACAGCAAGAGACCCAGTACTTC	CASSSGQQETQYF
-	TRBJ1-1	-	TRBV29-1	TGCAGCGTTGGACGGCCGGGGACTGAAGCTTTCTTT	CSVGRPGTEAFF
-	TRBJ2-7	-	TRBV12-3/TRBV12-4	TGTGCCAGCAGTCCTTCCTACGAGCAGTACTTC	CASSPSYEQYF
-	TRBJ2-2	TRBD2	TRBV7-3	TGTGCCAGCAGCCCCTCCGGGACTAGCGTCACCGGGGAGCTGTTTTTT	CASSPSGTSVTGELFF
-	TRBJ1-4	-	TRBV6-5	TGTGCCAGCAGTTTGGGTCGAGGGGTTGAAAAACTGTTTTTT	CASSLGRGVEKLFF
-	TRBJ2-7	-	TRBV24-1	TGTGCCACCAGTGACAGCTCCTACGAGCAGTACTTC	CATSDSSYEQYF
-	TRBJ2-5	TRBD1	TRBV6-5	TGTGCCAGCGGTACCCCACAAGGGGGCTGGGAGACCCAGTACTTC	CASGTPQGGWETQYF
-	TRBJ2-1	TRBD2	TRBV7-3	TGTGCCAGCAGCTTAGGCTGGGGAGGGTACAATGAGCAGTTCTTC	CASSLGWGGYNEQFF
-	TRBJ1-5	TRBD1	TRBV28	TGTGCCAGCAGTACAGGGGGCCGTAAATATAGCAATCAGCCCCAGCATTTT	CASSTGGRKYSNQPQHF
-	TRBJ1-2	-	TRBV7-6	TGTGCCAGCAGCCCTGGGGGGCAGGGCGCGTTGAACTATGGCTACACCTTC	CASSPGGQGALNYGYTF
-	TRBJ1-1	-	TRBV6-2/TRBV6-3	TGTGCCAGCAGTTCTATCAGGGGATCTGAAGCTTTCTTT	CASSSIRGSEAFF
-	TRBJ1-3	TRBD1	TRBV7-2	TGTGCCAGCAGCGCAGACAGGGGGGTCACTGGAAACACCATATATTTT	CASSADRGVTGNTIYF
-	TRBJ2-7	-	TRBV29-1	TGCAGCGTTGAAGATGGTCTAGCAGGCGAGCAGTACTTC	CSVEDGLAGEQYF
-	TRBJ2-3	TRBD2	TRBV11-2	TGTGCCAGCAGCTTAGTTTCCGGGGGGAGGAGCACAGATACGCAGTATTTT	CASSLVSGGRSTDTQYF
-	TRBJ1-3	-	TRBV7-8	TGTGCCAGCAGCTTAGCTTGGGGGTCTGGAAACACCATATATTTT	CASSLAWGSGNTIYF
once	TRBJ2-1	TRBD2	TRBV27	TGTGCCAGCAGTCCACCTCGGGAGCGGGAGGTCCCCTACAATGAGCAGTTCTTC	CASSPPREREVPYNEQFF
-	TRBJ1-5	-	TRBV3-1/TRBV3-2	TGTGCCAGCAGCCAAGAGGGTCCTACCCCCAATCAGCCCCAGCATTTT	CASSQEGPTPNQPQHF
-	TRBJ1-5	-	TRBV6-2/TRBV6-3	TGTGCCAGCAGTTACGTGGTAGGAGGTAACAGCAATCAGCCCCAGCATTTT	CASSYVVGGNSNQPQHF
-	TRBJ2-7	TRBD2	TRBV18	TGTGCCAGCTCACCACCAACTAGCGGGACCTACGAGCAGTACTTC	CASSPPTSGTYEQYF
-	TRBJ2-2	TRBD2	TRBV4-1	TGCGCCAGCAGCCAAACCCTAGCGGGGGTTGTTACCGGGGAGCTGTTTTTT	CASSQTLAGVVTGELFF
-	TRBJ2-2	-	TRBV5-4	TGTGCCAGCTATACAGGATCGAACACCGGGGAGCTGTTTTTT	CASYTGSNTGELFF
-	TRBJ1-6	TRBD1	TRBV19	TGTGCCAGTAGTCGAGGGGACAGCGACTCCTATAATTCACCCCTCCACTTT	CASSRGDSDSYNSPLHF
-	TRBJ2-3	TRBD2	TRBV3-1/TRBV3-2	TGTGCCAGCAGCCAAGATGGGGTAGCGGGGGGATCTAGCACAGATACGCAGTATTTT	CASSQDGVAGGSSTDTQYF
once	TRBJ2-3	TRBD2	TRBV5-4	TGTGCCAGCAGCGACGCGGGGGGCCTCGCGAGAACAGATACGCAGTATTTT	CASSDAGGLARTDTQYF
-	TRBJ1-6	-	TRBV27	TGTGCCAGCAGGGACGGGAGCTCCTATAATTCACCCCTCCACTTT	CASRDGSSYNSPLHF
-	TRBJ1-2	-	TRBV6-5	TGTGCCAGCAGTTACGGTCCAGACCATTATGGCTACACCTTC	CASSYGPDHYGYTF
-	TRBJ1-6	TRBD1	TRBV7-3	TGTGCCAGCAGCTTAGACAGGGCGCCAAATTCACCCCTCCACTTT	CASSLDRAPNSPLHF
-	TRBJ2-3	TRBD2	TRBV27	TGTGCCAGCAAAACTACCCTCTACGGGGGGTTCACAGATACGCAGTATTTT	CASKTTLYGGFTDTQYF
-	TRBJ2-3	TRBD2	TRBV2	TGTGCCAGCAAAGAACTAGCGGGGGACACAGATACGCAGTATTTT	CASKELAGDTDTQYF
once	TRBJ1-2	TRBD1	TRBV29-1	TGCAGCGATGGGACAGGGGACTATGGCTACACCTTC	CSDGTGDYGYTF
-	TRBJ1-1	-	TRBV12-3/TRBV12-4	TGTGCCAGCAGTCCGAGTCAGCAAGCTTTCTTT	CASSPSQQAFF
-	TRBJ1-1	-	TRBV5-4	TGTGCCAGCAGCTTGGAACCGAACACTGAAGCTTTCTTT	CASSLEPNTEAFF
-	TRBJ1-2	-	TRBV12-5	TGTGCTAGTGGTTTGGACACCCCGGAAGACCCTTTTGGAGGCTACACCTTC	CASGLDTPEDPFGGYTF
-	TRBJ1-6	-	TRBV3-1/TRBV3-2	TGTGCCAGCAGCCAAAATCCTATAGGATCACCCCTCCACTTT	CASSQNPIGSPLHF
-	TRBJ2-7	-	TRBV19	TGTGCCAGTAGTCATCTCGGGGAGCAGTACTTC	CASSHLGEQYF
once	TRBJ2-7	-	TRBV7-9	TGTGCCAGCAGGAAGAGCGGAATCGAGCAGTACTTC	CASRKSGIEQYF